This TCR beta chain was captured by sequencing in a study of T cells in localized non-small cell lung cancer. General study findings and limits: Detection in adjacent lung was observed for a median roughly 62 of the top 100 tumor clones. Blood T cell density predicted longer survival; adjacent-lung clonality, shorter. Sequencing was limited to one tumor region, leaving the possibility of heterogeneity open. Uninvolved adjacent lung showed peak T cell clonality, exceeding tumor.

Libraries were prepared by immunoSEQ multiplex PCR; TCRdb keeps only in-frame clonotypes and omits some of them. Of fewer than 12,000 clones listed, approximately 50% are singletons. In the case of this clone: The antigen is unknown.

The sequencing here drew on lymph node tissue, taken before any cancer treatment. The source is a woman aged 40-69 years with stage II squamous cell lung carcinoma.

CDR3 coding DNA: TGTGCCAGCAGCGTAGTGGACGCATCCTACGAGCAGTACTTC. Protein product: CASSVVDASYEQYF. V usage is TRBV6-8 and J usage is TRBJ2-7; D remains unclear. V lost 6 bases to trimming and J lost 1 base, with 13 bases between them. The germline gives CDR1 MNHGY, CDR2 SAAAGT. The CDR3 sequence is 14 residues long.